The 14 T cell receptor beta chains given below trace back to one sample, sequenced in a study of regulatory T cells in long-lasting Graves disease. Both iRepertoire HTBI primers and Arm-PCR of CDR3 regions were used to build the TCR beta libraries. Using its own MiXCR run on the multiplex PCR reads, TCRdb lists one record per CDR3 protein. The data show hundreds of thousands of distinct CDR3 sequences, with around 20% seen just once and over 7.5% held by the top ten. Time point denoted: persistent/refractory GD, antithyroid drugs over 5 years with positive TRAb. There was RNA extracted from PBMCs, and the TCR library was made from it. The sequences come from peripheral blood mononuclear cells (PBMCs), collected when the disease was refractory, from a patient treated with antithyroid drugs. These receptors were obtained from a female donor with Graves disease.

This clonotype showed up just a few times. The chain uses TRBV7-6 and TRBJ1-1, with TRBD1 matching over 8 bases. This CDR3 contains 15 residues. The germline CDR1 and CDR2 sequences are SGHVS and FNYEAQ. V lost 5 bases to trimming and J lost 1 base; unmatched junction nucleotides: 6. CDR3 nucleotide sequence: TGTGCCAGCAGCCCTCGGGACAGGCAGAACACTGAAGCTTTCTTT. Protein: CASSPRDRQNTEAFF.

This clonotype appeared many times. This chain uses TRBV28 with TRBJ2-5; 11 nucleotides match TRBD2. The CDR3 is 15 residues long. The germline gives CDR1 MDHEN, CDR2 SYDVKM. The trim removed 7 bases at V and 3 bases at J, leaving 7 bases unmatched. The CDR3 sequence is CASTHQGLAEETQYF. CDR3 nucleotides: TGTGCCAGCACCCATCAGGGACTAGCGGAAGAGACCCAGTACTTC.

This clonotype was seen repeatedly, ten times or more. The J gene is TRBJ1-2, the V gene TRBV28, with a tentative D call TRBD1 (5 bases). CDR3 length: 14 residues. V was clipped by 1 base and J by 6 bases, with 12 bases between them. In germline, CDR1 is MDHEN, CDR2 SYDVKM. CDR3 in DNA: TGTGCCAGCAGTTTATTAAGGGGCGCAGATGGCTACACCTTC. This encodes CASSLLRGADGYTF.

This clonotype has only a few counts. The chain recombines TRBV20-1 with TRBJ1-1; D uncertain. Germline V lookup: CDR1 DFQATT, CDR2 SNEGSKA (reference sequence). The CDR3 loop spans 15 amino acids. Trimming took off 0 bases at V and 1 base at J, with 12 bases between the two ends. The DNA for the CDR3 is TGCAGTGCTAGAGATTTAGGAGGGCCGAACACTGAAGCTTTCTTT. As protein: CSARDLGGPNTEAFF.

This clonotype was seen a handful of times. This chain connects TRBV20-1 to TRBJ2-2; no clear D gene. CDR1 is DFQATT, CDR2 SNEGSKA, per germline (reference sequence). The ends were cut back, 0 bases at V and 8 bases at J, with 7 bases in the middle. The CDR3 has 12 residues. This chain's CDR3 is CSAREFGGELFF. DNA of the CDR3: TGCAGTGCTAGAGAATTCGGTGGGGAGCTGTTTTTT.

This clonotype has a handful of counts. The chain has TRBV27 and TRBJ2-7; no reliable D call. From germline, CDR1 is MNHEY and CDR2 SMNVEV (reference sequence). The V end lost 3 bases, the J end lost 6 bases, and 6 bases lay between the germline ends. The CDR3 loop spans 11 amino acids. The CDR3: CASSFFGEQYF. As DNA, the CDR3 is TGTGCCAGCAGTTTTTTTGGCGAGCAGTACTTC.

Only one count was recorded for this clonotype. The chain carries TRBV7-2 and TRBJ1-5; 12 bases are shared with TRBD1. V lost 2 bases, J lost 5 bases, and 4 bases stayed unmatched. Germline CDR1 SGHTA, CDR2 FQGNSA. This CDR3 region has 16 residues. CDR3 bases: TGTGCCAGCAGCTTATCCGGGACAGGGGGCTATCAGCCCCAGCATTTT. This encodes CASSLSGTGGYQPQHF. Using reference TRBV7-2 and TRBJ1-5 for the parts outside the CDR3, the full variable domain is GAGVSQSPSNKVTEKGKDVELRCDPISGHTALYWYRQSLGQGLEFLIYFQGNSAPDKSGLPSDRFSAERTGGSVSTLTIQRTQQEDSAVYLCASSLSGTGGYQPQHFGDGTRLSIL.

This clonotype was counted at least ten times. The rearrangement links TRBV5-1 to TRBJ1-1; no clear D. The V end lost 0 bases, the J end lost 8 bases, and 11 bases lay between the germline ends. The CDR3 has 13 amino acids. Germline V CDR1 and CDR2: SGHRS, YFSETQ. CDR3 sequence reads: CASSLEAAPEAFF. In DNA form, the CDR3 reads TGCGCCAGCAGCTTGGAGGCAGCGCCGGAAGCTTTCTTT. Supplemented by reference TRBV5-1 and TRBJ1-1, the full variable domain reads KAGVTQTPRYLIKTRGQQVTLSCSPISGHRSVSWYQQTPGQGLQFLFEYFSETQRNKGNFPGRFSGRQFSNSRSEMNVSTLELGDSALYLCASSLEAAPEAFFGQGTRLTVV.

This sequence joins TRBV7-9 and TRBJ2-7, with TRBD1 as a possible D gene (6 bases). V lost 5 bases, J lost 2 bases, and 16 bases lay in between. CDR3 length equals 15 residues. Germline V gene lookup returns CDR1 SEHNR and CDR2 FQNEAQ (reference sequence). CDR3 region: CASSGGQSVAYEQYF. The CDR3 nucleotides read TGTGCCAGCAGCGGTGGACAGTCTGTAGCCTACGAGCAGTACTTC.

Comment on this clonotype: Germline is not matched at one junction end, which may reflect a read error. The J gene is TRBJ2-6, the V gene TRBV19; no reliable D call. CDR1 LNHDA and CDR2 SQIVND come from the germline V gene (reference sequence). This CDR3 spans 17 amino acids. The CDR3 sequence is CASSETNSFSEANVLTF. For the CDR3, the DNA is TGTGCCAGTAGTGAAACGAACAGCTTCTCTGAGGCCAACGTCCTGACTTTC.

This clonotype was found many times. V gene TRBV20-1 combines with J gene TRBJ1-2; D perhaps matches TRBD1 (5 bases). Germline assignment: CDR1 DFQATT and CDR2 SNEGSKA (reference sequence). The CDR3 is 12 amino acids. For the CDR3, the DNA is TGCAGCGCGGACACCGTGAACTATGGCTACACCTTC. As protein: CSADTVNYGYTF.

This clonotype was recorded many times. V is TRBV20-1 and J is TRBJ2-5; 7 nucleotides align to TRBD1. Germline V gene data show CDR1 as DFQATT and CDR2 as SNEGSKA (reference sequence). J was trimmed by 1 base and V by 6 bases; bases with no gene match: 17. This CDR3 spans 17 amino acids. CDR3 nucleotide sequence: TGCAGTGCCAAGGGTGGGACAGCTAACTTTTTCCAAGAGACCCAGTACTTC. Translating it yields CSAKGGTANFFQETQYF.

The genes are TRBV11-2 and TRBJ2-5; D is ambiguous. CDR1 is SGHAT, CDR2 FQNNGV, per germline. V was trimmed by 5 bases and J by 5 bases, leaving 15 bases between them. The CDR3 sequence is 14 residues long. The CDR3 DNA sequence: TGTGCCAGCAGCCTCGGTGCGAAAAGCGAGACCCAGTACTTC. Amino acids: CASSLGAKSETQYF.

The table lists this clonotype with many counts. This sequence joins TRBV7-2 and TRBJ1-2, with D hard to call. CDR1 is SGHTA, CDR2 FQGNSA, per germline. This CDR3 spans 13 amino acids. V was shortened by 2 bases and J by 8 bases, with 12 bases between the two germline ends. CDR3 residues: CASSLFMGYGYTF. The DNA for the CDR3 is TGTGCCAGCAGCTTATTTATGGGTTACGGCTACACCTTC. Drawing the rest from reference TRBV7-2 and TRBJ1-2, the complete variable domain is GAGVSQSPSNKVTEKGKDVELRCDPISGHTALYWYRQSLGQGLEFLIYFQGNSAPDKSGLPSDRFSAERTGGSVSTLTIQRTQQEDSAVYLCASSLFMGYGYTFGSGTRLTVV.